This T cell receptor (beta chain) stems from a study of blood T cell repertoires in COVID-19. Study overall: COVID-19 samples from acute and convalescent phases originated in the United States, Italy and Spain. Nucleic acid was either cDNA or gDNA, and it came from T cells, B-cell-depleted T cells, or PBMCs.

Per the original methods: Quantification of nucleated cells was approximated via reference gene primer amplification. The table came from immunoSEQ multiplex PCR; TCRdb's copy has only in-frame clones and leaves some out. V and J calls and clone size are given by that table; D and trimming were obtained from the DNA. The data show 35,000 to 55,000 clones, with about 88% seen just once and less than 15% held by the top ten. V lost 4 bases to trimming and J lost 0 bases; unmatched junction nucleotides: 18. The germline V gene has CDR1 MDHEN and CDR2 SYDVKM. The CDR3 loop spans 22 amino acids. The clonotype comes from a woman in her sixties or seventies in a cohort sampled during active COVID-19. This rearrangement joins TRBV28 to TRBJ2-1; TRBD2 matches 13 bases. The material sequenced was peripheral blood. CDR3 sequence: CASSSVPGLAGKVPRSYNEQFF. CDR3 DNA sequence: TGTGCCAGCAGTTCAGTCCCGGGACTAGCGGGAAAGGTACCCCGCTCCTACAATGAGCAGTTCTTC.